This record looks at one T cell receptor beta chain sequence and its context. V lost 7 bases, J lost 5 bases, and 16 bases lay in between. Germline-derived CDR1 and CDR2 are MDHEN and SYDVKM. This CDR3 is 14 amino acids long. The method was immunoSEQ multiplex PCR; TCRdb's version includes in-frame clones alone and lacks a portion of them. The data hold some 20,000 clones, with roughly nine tenths observed a single time. The data were taken from a study of blood T cell repertoires in COVID-19. The sequence came from a human donor in a cohort sampled during active COVID-19. The chain carries TRBV28 and TRBJ2-3; possible D gene TRBD2, 5 bases. The specimen was peripheral blood. The CDR3 DNA is TGTGCCAGCAAACAAACTAGTCTTGAAGATACGCAGTATTTT. Encoded protein: CASKQTSLEDTQYF.